Given below is one T cell receptor beta chain in context. The V end was cut by 3 bases, the J end by 3 bases, with 12 bases between. CDR3 length: 15 amino acids. Germline V gives CDR1 LNHDA, CDR2 SQIVND (reference sequence). Vbeta (60) and Jbeta (13) primers were used in the PCR. Assay used: immunoSEQ multiplex PCR; TCRdb lists only in-frame clones, some missing. The sample lists about 110,000 clones, about 68% occurring once. The data belong to a study of cytomegalovirus exposure and HLA in healthy donors. The material sequenced was PBMCs. The sequence was obtained from a man aged 30 to 45 in good health and CMV-seropositive. The chain employs TRBV19 and TRBJ1-3, with TRBD1 as a possible D gene (6 bases). Here the CDR3 DNA reads TGTGCCAGTAGTATGGGGGCAGGGGTTGGAAACACCATATATTTT. Its protein product is CASSMGAGVGNTIYF.